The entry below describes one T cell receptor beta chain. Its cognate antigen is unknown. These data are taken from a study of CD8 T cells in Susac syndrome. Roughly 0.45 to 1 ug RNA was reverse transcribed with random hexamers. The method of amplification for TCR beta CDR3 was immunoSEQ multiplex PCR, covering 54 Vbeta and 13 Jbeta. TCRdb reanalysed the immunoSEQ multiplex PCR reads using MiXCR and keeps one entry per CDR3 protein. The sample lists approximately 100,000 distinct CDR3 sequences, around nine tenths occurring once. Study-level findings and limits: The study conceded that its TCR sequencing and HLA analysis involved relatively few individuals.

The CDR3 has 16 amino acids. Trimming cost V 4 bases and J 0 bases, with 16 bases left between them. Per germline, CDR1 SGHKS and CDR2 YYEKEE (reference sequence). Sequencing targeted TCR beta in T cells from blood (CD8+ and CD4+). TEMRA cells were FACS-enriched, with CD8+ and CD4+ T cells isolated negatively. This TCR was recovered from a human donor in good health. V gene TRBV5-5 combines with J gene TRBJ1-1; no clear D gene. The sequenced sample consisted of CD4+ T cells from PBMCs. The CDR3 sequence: CASSLVSGKLNTEAFF. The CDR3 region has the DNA TGTGCCAGCAGCCTCGTTTCGGGGAAATTGAACACTGAAGCTTTCTTT.